A single sample is the source of the 29 T cell receptor beta chains below, sequenced in a study of T cell repertoires in cytomegalovirus infection. TCRdb re-analysed the reads in MiXCR, keeping a single row per CDR3 protein. The table shows roughly 920,000 distinct CDR3 sequences, with under 40% occurring only once. These receptors have no known antigen. The sample consisted of cultured CD8+ T cells from PBMCs, taken from culture after CMV antigen stimulation. Every receptor here comes from a human donor in good health (CMV status not recorded). Some clones in this sample may be carry-over from other donors' samples.

This clonotype was recorded a few times. The rearrangement uses TRBV11-1 and TRBJ2-2; D tentatively reads TRBD1 or TRBD2 (6 bases each). Germline-derived CDR1 and CDR2 are SGHAT and FQDESV (reference sequence). The CDR3 is 15 residues long. With 2 bases removed from V and 4 bases from J, the gap between germline ends came to 11 bases. CDR3 DNA sequence: TGTGCCAGCAGCTTACCCCGGGGGCTCACCGGGGAGCTGTTTTTT. The encoded protein is CASSLPRGLTGELFF.

This clonotype occurred a few times. The chain combines TRBV19 with TRBJ2-7; unclear D gene. V lost 2 bases, J lost 5 bases, and 16 bases lay in between. Germline CDR1 LNHDA, CDR2 SQIVND (reference sequence). This CDR3 region has 15 residues. This CDR3 is CASSINSNPLHEQYF. The CDR3 region has the DNA TGTGCCAGTAGTATAAACTCCAACCCCCTGCACGAGCAGTACTTC.

This clonotype has a handful of counts. The chain recombines TRBV6-6 with TRBJ1-1, with unresolved D. Germline V gene sequence: CDR1 MNHNY, CDR2 SVGAGI (reference sequence). V was clipped by 7 bases and J by 6 bases, with 12 bases between them. This CDR3 comprises 12 residues. The CDR3 DNA sequence: TGTGCCAGCACCCAGTTAGGGCCTGAAGCTTTCTTT. Protein: CASTQLGPEAFF.

This clonotype was seen only a few times. V gene TRBV7-8 combines with J gene TRBJ2-1, with 8 bases identical to TRBD1. CDR1 and CDR2 (germline): SGHVS, FQNEAQ. Trimming at V came to 5 bases and at J to 10 bases, leaving 4 bases not matched to a gene. The CDR3 sequence is 12 residues long. CDR3: CASSLQGAEQFF. The CDR3 DNA sequence: TGTGCCAGCAGCCTCCAGGGGGCAGAGCAGTTCTTC.

This clonotype was detected only a few times. The chain recombines TRBV6-5 with TRBJ2-5; D is unclear. The CDR3 totals 16 residues. Trimming left V 3 bases short and J 5 bases short, with 19 bases between. CDR1 MNHEY and CDR2 SVGAGI come from the germline V gene. CDR3 in DNA: TGTGCCAGCAGTTATAGGGTTGGCTCAAGACGGGAGACCCAGTACTTC. This gives the protein CASSYRVGSRRETQYF.

The CDR3 region has the DNA TGTGCCAGCTCCCCTTCGGACGTCACAGATACGCAGTATTTT. Translation: CASSPSDVTDTQYF. This chain joins TRBV6-6 and TRBJ2-3, with D hard to call. Germline CDR1 and CDR2: MNHNY and SVGAGI (reference sequence). The CDR3 runs 14 residues. V gave up 8 bases and J gave up 2 bases, with 14 bases separating them.

The chain couples TRBV19 to TRBJ2-1; 7 bases match TRBD2. The CDR3 sequence is 18 residues long. The germline CDR1 and CDR2 sequences are LNHDA and SQIVND (reference sequence). Germline trimming cut 1 base from V and 0 bases from J; bases unmatched to any gene: 9. The CDR3 spells CASSIVGLAVGSYNEQFF. In nucleotides, the CDR3 is TGTGCCAGTAGTATAGTAGGCCTAGCGGTGGGCTCCTACAATGAGCAGTTCTTC.

Details on this clonotype: This sequence may be a read error, since a much larger clone differs from it by one base. The chain links TRBV7-9 to TRBJ1-5; D gene unclear. Trimming pared 4 bases from V and 0 bases from J, leaving 10 bases between. This CDR3 is 15 amino acids long. Germline V gives CDR1 SEHNR, CDR2 FQNEAQ (reference sequence). In DNA form, the CDR3 reads TGTGCCAGCAGCTCCTCGGATAATAGCAATCAGCCCCAGCATTTT. Translation gives CASSSSDNSNQPQHF.

This clonotype has a count of ten or more. The genes are TRBV12-3 or TRBV12-4 and TRBJ1-1; D not certain. V was pared by 0 bases and J by 1 base, with 6 bases between. This CDR3 spans 14 amino acids. The CDR3 loop reads CASSLAYGNTEAFF. In DNA, the CDR3 is TGTGCCAGCAGTTTAGCGTACGGGAACACTGAAGCTTTCTTT.

The chain couples TRBV28 to TRBJ2-5, with TRBD1 matching 11 bases. Germline CDR1 reads MDHEN; CDR2 reads SYDVKM. CDR3 length: 16 residues. J gave up 0 bases and V 5 bases, and 5 bases lay outside the gene matches. The CDR3 spells CASSHRGQGDQETQYF. CDR3 sequence (DNA): TGTGCCAGCAGTCACAGGGGACAGGGGGACCAAGAGACCCAGTACTTC.

This sequence joins TRBV6-2 or TRBV6-3 and TRBJ2-7; TRBD1 might be the D (6 bases). Trimming shortened V by 6 bases and J by 7 bases, and 19 bases separated the two germline ends. Germline V lookup: CDR1 MNHEY, CDR2 SVGEGT. CDR3 length: 14 amino acids. The chain's CDR3 is CASRTARRGEEQYV. The CDR3 nucleotides read TGTGCCAGCAGAACGGCCCGCAGGGGAGAGGAGCAGTACGTC.

V usage is TRBV20-1 and J usage is TRBJ2-5, with D perhaps TRBD2 (5 bases). This CDR3 spans 13 amino acids. Between the trimmed V and J ends, which lost 6 bases and 7 bases, there was a span of 18 bases. Germline CDR1 and CDR2: DFQATT and SNEGSKA (reference sequence). CDR3 in amino acids: CSATRLAGVTQYF. CDR3 nucleotide sequence: TGCAGTGCAACCAGGCTGGCGGGCGTGACCCAGTACTTC.

This clonotype was seen more than once but under ten times. The chain recombines TRBV10-3 with TRBJ1-2; D not resolved. The CDR3 totals 13 residues. V was clipped by 0 bases and J by 7 bases, with 9 bases between them. The V gene's germline CDR1 is ENHRY and CDR2 SYGVKD. Here the CDR3 reads CAISESVTTGYTF. CDR3 DNA: TGTGCCATCAGTGAGTCGGTGACAACTGGCTACACCTTC.

This clonotype was recorded at least ten times. The chain combines TRBV12-3 or TRBV12-4 with TRBJ2-7; maybe TRBD1 (5 bases). The CDR3 extends over 13 amino acids. Trimming took off 6 bases at V and 6 bases at J, with 15 bases between the two ends. DNA for the CDR3: TGTGCCAGCAGCTCATTTCAGGGTGCCGAGCAGTACTTC. Protein: CASSSFQGAEQYF.

The chain has TRBV27 and TRBJ2-5, with 7 bases aligning to TRBD1. CDR3 size: 15 residues. Germline V lookup: CDR1 MNHEY, CDR2 SMNVEV (reference sequence). Trimming removed 3 bases from V and 5 bases from J; junction bases left unmatched: 9. The CDR3 sequence is CASSLGRGIGETQYF. In DNA form, the CDR3 reads TGTGCCAGCAGTTTGGGCAGGGGGATTGGGGAGACCCAGTACTTC.

This chain connects TRBV5-1 to TRBJ2-2; 11 nucleotides line up with TRBD1. The CDR3 is made up of 16 amino acids. Germline V gene sequence: CDR1 SGHRS, CDR2 YFSETQ. V was pared by 4 bases and J by 4 bases, with 6 bases of the junction left unmatched. This chain's CDR3 is CASSLAGTGGTGELFF. The CDR3 DNA is TGCGCCAGCAGCCTCGCCGGGACAGGGGGCACCGGGGAGCTGTTTTTT.

CDR3 nucleotides: TGCGCCAGCAGCCAAGTGGCAGGGGGCGGCTACACCTTC. Translated: CASSQVAGGGYTF. The rearrangement joins TRBV4-1 to TRBJ1-2; 8 bases are a match to TRBD1. This CDR3 is built from 13 residues. The V gene end was trimmed by 1 base and the J gene end by 8 bases; junction bases not matched to a gene: 3. Germline V gene sequence: CDR1 MGHRA, CDR2 YSYEKL.

With respect to this clonotype: One base away lies a much larger clone, so this may be a sequencing read error. The chain recombines TRBV24-1 with TRBJ2-1, with D possibly being TRBD2 (5 bases). The CDR3 is made up of 12 amino acids. CDR1 and CDR2 (germline): KGHDR, SFDVKD. The CDR3 region is CDTSDYRGEQFF. The CDR3 region has the DNA TGTGACACCAGTGATTATCGGGGAGAGCAGTTCTTC.

The chain carries TRBV19 and TRBJ2-1, with a possible D match to TRBD1 (6 bases). With 4 bases removed from V and 0 bases from J, the gap between germline ends came to 13 bases. CDR1 and CDR2 (germline): LNHDA, SQIVND (reference sequence). This CDR3 is built from 16 residues. CDR3 DNA: TGTGCCAGTAGTACTCCAGACAGGTTCTCCTACAATGAGCAGTTCTTC. Translated, it gives CASSTPDRFSYNEQFF.

Regarding this clonotype: At one end the junction does not follow the germline gene, possibly because of a read error. V is TRBV4-1 and J is TRBJ2-1, with 7 bases that match TRBD1. There are 16 residues in the CDR3. Germline values: CDR1 MGHRA, CDR2 YSYEKL. The chain's CDR3 is CTSSQEGDRPYNEQFF. CDR3 sequence (DNA): TGCACCAGCAGCCAAGAAGGGGACAGACCATACAATGAGCAGTTCTTC.

This clonotype occurred a few times. In DNA, the CDR3 is TGTGCCGCCCTTAGGCCCGGCTACAATGAGCAGTTCTTC. Encoded protein: CAALRPGYNEQFF. This sequence joins TRBV6-5 and TRBJ2-1; D remains unclear. Germline V gene data show CDR1 as MNHEY and CDR2 as SVGAGI. The CDR3 contains 13 residues. The germline V and J ends were trimmed by 11 bases and 3 bases, with 14 bases remaining between them.

J is TRBJ1-4 and V is TRBV7-8; D is ambiguous. The germline CDR1 and CDR2 sequences are SGHVS and FQNEAQ. The V gene lost 1 base and the J gene lost 6 bases, with 9 bases spanning the gap. The CDR3 is made up of 14 amino acids. CDR3 protein: CASSLGGGDEKLFF. The CDR3 nucleotides read TGTGCCAGCAGCTTAGGGGGAGGTGATGAAAAACTGTTTTTT.

This clonotype was recorded at least ten times. This chain joins TRBV7-2 and TRBJ1-1; D is possibly TRBD1 (5 bases). V lost 1 base and J 0 bases, leaving 12 bases between the germline ends. Germline CDR1 reads SGHTA; CDR2 reads FQGNSA. This CDR3 has 16 amino acids. The chain's CDR3 is CASSLVGTGMNTEAFF. In DNA, the CDR3 is TGTGCCAGCAGCTTAGTTGGTACAGGTATGAACACTGAAGCTTTCTTT.

This clonotype was seen only a few times. The V gene is TRBV4-3, the J gene TRBJ2-7, with D hard to call. The length of the CDR3 is 13 residues. Germline V gene lookup returns CDR1 LGHNA and CDR2 YSLEER. The V gene lost 0 bases and the J gene lost 9 bases, with 12 bases spanning the gap. The CDR3 DNA reads TGCGCCAGCAGCCAAGATCCCATTTCGGTGCAGTACGTC. Amino acids: CASSQDPISVQYV.

This clonotype was counted a few times. The rearrangement uses TRBV12-3 or TRBV12-4 and TRBJ1-1; D uncertain. Trimming took off 3 bases at V and 3 bases at J, with 11 bases between the two ends. The CDR3 has 14 residues. In nucleotides, the CDR3 is TGTGCCAGCAGTTTTAGCAGGCCGGACACTGAAGCTTTCTTT. Translation: CASSFSRPDTEAFF.

The chain employs TRBV5-4 and TRBJ2-7; the D gene is possibly TRBD1 (5 bases). Trimming removed 4 bases from V and 2 bases from J, with 13 bases in between. CDR3 length: 14 residues. CDR1 is SGHNT, CDR2 YYREEE, per germline (reference sequence). The CDR3 loop reads CASSIRDSPYEQYF. In nucleotides, the CDR3 is TGTGCCAGCAGCATCCGAGACAGCCCCTACGAGCAGTACTTC.

This clonotype has at least ten counts. The chain links TRBV7-2 to TRBJ2-5; the D is unclear. The V and J ends lost 1 base and 4 bases respectively, with 13 bases between them. The CDR3 spans 15 residues. Germline values: CDR1 SGHTA, CDR2 FQGNSA. CDR3 in amino acids: CASSLGQAVRETQYF. CDR3 in DNA: TGTGCCAGCAGCTTAGGGCAGGCGGTGCGAGAGACCCAGTACTTC.

This clonotype was detected many times. V is TRBV7-9 and J is TRBJ2-1; 11 bases align to TRBD2. The CDR3 is 16 residues long. J lost 3 bases, V lost 3 bases, and 4 bases had no gene match. Germline-derived CDR1 and CDR2 are SEHNR and FQNEAQ (reference sequence). The CDR3 bases are TGTGCCAGCAGCTTGACGGGACTAGCGGACTACAATGAGCAGTTCTTC. It specifies CASSLTGLADYNEQFF.

This clonotype was observed a few times. A read error is possible here, since a much larger clone lies one base away. The V gene is TRBV5-8, the J gene TRBJ2-6; 8 bases fit TRBD1. This CDR3 has 16 residues. Germline V lookup: CDR1 SGHTS, CDR2 YDEGEE. J was trimmed by 0 bases and V by 1 base; bases with no gene match: 0. The CDR3 nucleotides are TGTGCCAGCAGCTTGACAGGGGGCTCTGGGGCCAACGTCCTGACTTTC. This sequence encodes CASSLTGGSGANVLTF.